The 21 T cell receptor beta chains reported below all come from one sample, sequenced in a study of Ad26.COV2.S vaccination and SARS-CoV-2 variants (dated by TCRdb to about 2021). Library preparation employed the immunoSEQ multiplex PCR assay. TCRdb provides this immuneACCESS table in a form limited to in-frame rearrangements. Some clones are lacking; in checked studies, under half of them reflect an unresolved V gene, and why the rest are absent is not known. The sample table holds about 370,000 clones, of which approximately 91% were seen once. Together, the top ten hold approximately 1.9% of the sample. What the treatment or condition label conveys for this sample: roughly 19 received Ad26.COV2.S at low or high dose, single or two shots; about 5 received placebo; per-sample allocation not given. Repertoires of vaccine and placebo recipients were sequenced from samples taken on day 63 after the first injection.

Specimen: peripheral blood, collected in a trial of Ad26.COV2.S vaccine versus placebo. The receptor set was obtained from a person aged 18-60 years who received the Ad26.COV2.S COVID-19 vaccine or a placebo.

This CDR3 reads CASSTTGGMVEAFF. The CDR3 nucleotides are TGTGCCAGCAGCACTACAGGGGGCATGGTTGAAGCTTTCTTT. The V gene is TRBV2, the J gene TRBJ1-1; TRBD1 aligns across 9 bases. CDR1 and CDR2 (germline): SNHLY, FYNNEI. The CDR3 contains 14 residues. V lost 6 bases and J lost 7; bases outside the gene matches: 9.

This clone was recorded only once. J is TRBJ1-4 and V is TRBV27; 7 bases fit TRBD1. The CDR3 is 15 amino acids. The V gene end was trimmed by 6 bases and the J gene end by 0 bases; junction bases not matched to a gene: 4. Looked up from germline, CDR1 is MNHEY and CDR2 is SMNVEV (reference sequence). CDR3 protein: CASRRTGATNEKLFF. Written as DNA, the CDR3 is TGTGCCAGCAGACGGACAGGAGCAACTAATGAAAAACTGTTTTTT. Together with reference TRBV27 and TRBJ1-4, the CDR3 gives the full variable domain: EAQVTQNPRYLITVTGKKLTVTCSQNMNHEYMSWYRQDPGLGLRQIYYSMNVEVTDKGDVPEGYKVSRKEKRNFPLILESPSPNQTSLYFCASRRTGATNEKLFFGSGTQLSVL.

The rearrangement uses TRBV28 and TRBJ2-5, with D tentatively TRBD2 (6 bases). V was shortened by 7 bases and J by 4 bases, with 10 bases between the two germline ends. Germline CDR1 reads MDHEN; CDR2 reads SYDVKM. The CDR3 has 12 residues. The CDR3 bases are TGTGCCAGCATGACGGGGGTAGAGACCCAGTACTTC. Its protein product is CASMTGVETQYF.

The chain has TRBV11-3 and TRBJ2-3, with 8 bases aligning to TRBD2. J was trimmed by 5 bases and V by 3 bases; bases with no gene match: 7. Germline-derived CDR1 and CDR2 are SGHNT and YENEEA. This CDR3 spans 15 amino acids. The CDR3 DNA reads TGTGCCAGCAGCTTGGGTAGCGGGAAGATAGATACGCAGTATTTT. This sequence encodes CASSLGSGKIDTQYF.

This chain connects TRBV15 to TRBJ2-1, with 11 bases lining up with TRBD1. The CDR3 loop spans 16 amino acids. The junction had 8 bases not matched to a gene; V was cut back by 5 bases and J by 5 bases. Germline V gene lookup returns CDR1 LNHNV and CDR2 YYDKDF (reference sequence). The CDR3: CATSSRRDRGNNEQFF. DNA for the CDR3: TGTGCCACCAGCTCGAGAAGGGACAGGGGGAACAATGAGCAGTTCTTC.

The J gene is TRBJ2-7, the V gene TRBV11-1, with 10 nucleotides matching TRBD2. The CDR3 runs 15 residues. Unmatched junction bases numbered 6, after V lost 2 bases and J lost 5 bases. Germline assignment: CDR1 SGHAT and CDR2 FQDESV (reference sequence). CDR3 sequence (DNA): TGTGCCAGCAGCTTATCGGGGCTAGCGGGAGACGAGCAGTACTTC. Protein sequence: CASSLSGLAGDEQYF.

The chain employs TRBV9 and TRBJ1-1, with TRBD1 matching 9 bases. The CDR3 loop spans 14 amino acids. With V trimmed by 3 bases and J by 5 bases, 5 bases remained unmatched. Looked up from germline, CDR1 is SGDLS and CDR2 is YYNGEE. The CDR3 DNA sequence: TGTGCCAGCAGCGATGGGACAGGGAGGACTGAAGCTTTCTTT. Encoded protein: CASSDGTGRTEAFF.

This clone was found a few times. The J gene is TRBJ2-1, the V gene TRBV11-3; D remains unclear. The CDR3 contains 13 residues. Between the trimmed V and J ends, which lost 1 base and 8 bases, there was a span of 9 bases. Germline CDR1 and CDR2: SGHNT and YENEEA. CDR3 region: CASSLGPNDEQFF. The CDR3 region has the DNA TGTGCCAGCAGCTTAGGTCCAAATGATGAGCAGTTCTTC.

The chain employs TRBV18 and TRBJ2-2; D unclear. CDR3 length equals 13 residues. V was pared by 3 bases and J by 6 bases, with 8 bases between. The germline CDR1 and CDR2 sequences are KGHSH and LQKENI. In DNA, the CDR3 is TGTGCCAGCTCACCCTTGAGCCCCGGGGAGCTGTTTTTT. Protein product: CASSPLSPGELFF.

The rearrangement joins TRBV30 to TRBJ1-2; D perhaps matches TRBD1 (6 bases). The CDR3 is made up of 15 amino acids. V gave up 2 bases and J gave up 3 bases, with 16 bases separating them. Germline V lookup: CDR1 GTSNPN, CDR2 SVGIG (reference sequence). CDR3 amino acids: CAWSYTGTADYGYTF. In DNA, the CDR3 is TGTGCCTGGAGTTATACAGGGACTGCTGACTATGGCTACACCTTC. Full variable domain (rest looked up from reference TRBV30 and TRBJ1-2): SQTIHQWPATLVQPVGSPLSLECTVEGTSNPNLYWYRQAAGRGLQLLFYSVGIGQISSEVPQNLSASRPQDRQFILSSKKLLLSDSGFYLCAWSYTGTADYGYTFGSGTRLTVV.

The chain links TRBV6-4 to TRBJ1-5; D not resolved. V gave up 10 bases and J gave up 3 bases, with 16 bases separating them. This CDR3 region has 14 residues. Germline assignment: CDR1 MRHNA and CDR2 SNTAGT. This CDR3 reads CATSLELNNQPQHF. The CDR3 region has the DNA TGTGCCACAAGCCTGGAGCTTAACAATCAGCCCCAGCATTTT.

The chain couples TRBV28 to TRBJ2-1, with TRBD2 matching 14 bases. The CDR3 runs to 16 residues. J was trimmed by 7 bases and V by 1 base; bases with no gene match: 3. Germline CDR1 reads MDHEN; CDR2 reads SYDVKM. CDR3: CASSLSGLAGGNEQFF. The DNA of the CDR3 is TGTGCCAGCAGTTTATCAGGACTAGCGGGAGGTAATGAGCAGTTCTTC.

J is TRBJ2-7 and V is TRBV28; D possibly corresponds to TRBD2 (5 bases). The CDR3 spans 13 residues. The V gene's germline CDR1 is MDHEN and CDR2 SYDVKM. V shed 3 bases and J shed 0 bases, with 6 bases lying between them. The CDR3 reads CASSFEGSYEQYF. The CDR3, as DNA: TGTGCCAGCAGTTTTGAGGGCTCCTACGAGCAGTACTTC.

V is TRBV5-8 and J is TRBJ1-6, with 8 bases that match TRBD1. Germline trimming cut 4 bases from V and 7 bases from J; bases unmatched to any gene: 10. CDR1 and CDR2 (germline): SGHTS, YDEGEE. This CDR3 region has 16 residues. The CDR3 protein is CASSPRTGTRNSPLHF. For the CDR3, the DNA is TGTGCCAGCAGCCCGCGGACAGGGACGAGGAATTCACCCCTCCACTTT.

CDR3 protein: CASSHGWDDGYTF. The CDR3 bases are TGTGCCAGCAGCCACGGCTGGGACGACGGCTACACCTTC. The J gene is TRBJ1-2, the V gene TRBV7-8; the D gene is possibly TRBD1 (5 bases). The V and J ends lost 5 bases and 8 bases respectively, with 15 bases between them. Per the germline V gene, CDR1 is SGHVS and CDR2 is FQNEAQ. CDR3 length: 13 amino acids. The variable domain in full, with the rest retrieved from reference TRBV7-8 and TRBJ1-2, is GAGVSQSPRYKVAKRGQDVALRCDPISGHVSLFWYQQALGQGPEFLTYFQNEAQLDKSGLPSDRFFAERPEGSVSTLKIQRTQQEDSAVYLCASSHGWDDGYTFGSGTRLTVV.

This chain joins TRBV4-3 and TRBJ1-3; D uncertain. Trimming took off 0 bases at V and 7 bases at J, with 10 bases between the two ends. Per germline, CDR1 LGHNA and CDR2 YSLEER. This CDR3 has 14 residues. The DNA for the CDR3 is TGCGCCAGCAGCCAAGAAGCGCGCCGGAACACCATATATTTT. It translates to CASSQEARRNTIYF.

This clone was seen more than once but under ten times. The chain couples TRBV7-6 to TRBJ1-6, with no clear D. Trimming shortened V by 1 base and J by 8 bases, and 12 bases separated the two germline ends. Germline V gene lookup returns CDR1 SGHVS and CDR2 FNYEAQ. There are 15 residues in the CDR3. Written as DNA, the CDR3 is TGTGCCAGCAGCTTAGAGTCAGTAGCAGATTCACCCCTCCACTTT. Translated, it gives CASSLESVADSPLHF.

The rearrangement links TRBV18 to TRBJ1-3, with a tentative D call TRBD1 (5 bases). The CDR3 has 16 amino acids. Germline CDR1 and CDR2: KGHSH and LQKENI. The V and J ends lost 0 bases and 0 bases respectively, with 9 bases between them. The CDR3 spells CASSPPGGTSGNTIYF. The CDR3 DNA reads TGTGCCAGCTCACCACCGGGAGGGACCTCTGGAAACACCATATATTTT.

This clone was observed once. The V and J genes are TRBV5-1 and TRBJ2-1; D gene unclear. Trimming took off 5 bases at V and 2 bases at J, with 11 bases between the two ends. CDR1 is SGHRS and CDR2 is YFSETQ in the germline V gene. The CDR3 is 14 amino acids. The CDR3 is CASSTDSTYNEQFF. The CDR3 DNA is TGCGCCAGCAGTACAGATTCCACCTACAATGAGCAGTTCTTC. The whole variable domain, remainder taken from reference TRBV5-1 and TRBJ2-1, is KAGVTQTPRYLIKTRGQQVTLSCSPISGHRSVSWYQQTPGQGLQFLFEYFSETQRNKGNFPGRFSGRQFSNSRSEMNVSTLELGDSALYLCASSTDSTYNEQFFGPGTRLTVL.

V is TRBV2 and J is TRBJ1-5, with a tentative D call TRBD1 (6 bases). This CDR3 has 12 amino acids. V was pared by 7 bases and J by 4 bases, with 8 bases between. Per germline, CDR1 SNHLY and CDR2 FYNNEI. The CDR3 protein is CASNRENQPQHF. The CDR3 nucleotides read TGTGCCAGCAACAGGGAGAATCAGCCCCAGCATTTT.

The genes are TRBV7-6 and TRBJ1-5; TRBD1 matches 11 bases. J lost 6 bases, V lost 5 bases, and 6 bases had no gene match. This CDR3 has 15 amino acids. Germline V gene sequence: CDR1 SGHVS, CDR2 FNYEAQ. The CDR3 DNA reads TGTGCCAGCAGCGACGGACAGGGGGCCGGTCAGCCCCAGCATTTT. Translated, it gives CASSDGQGAGQPQHF.